This record concerns one TCR beta chain sequence. Its antigen is currently unknown. V was trimmed by 1 base and J by 1 base, leaving 10 bases between them. The CDR3 has 15 residues. CDR1 and CDR2 (germline): SEHNR, FQNEAQ (reference sequence). A J-beta primer mix and a sample-barcoded 5' primer were used in a second PCR of roughly 6 to 11 cycles. MiXCR was run by TCRdb on the 5' RACE reads, yielding one entry per CDR3 protein. The sample holds approximately 770,000 distinct CDR3 sequences, roughly 60% seen once. The data are from a study of blood T cells in healthy people across ages. Findings and limits, study-wide: Possibly confounding the expanded clonotype changes was the fact that donor CMV status was unknown.

This TCR was recovered from a man aged 25 to 45 in good health. The sample comprised blood. The rearrangement joins TRBV7-9 to TRBJ2-5, with D unclear. CDR3 residues: CASSLVQMPQETQYF. The CDR3 region has the DNA TGTGCCAGCAGCTTAGTCCAGATGCCCCAAGAGACCCAGTACTTC.